This note documents a single TCR beta chain sequence. Its antigen is currently not known. No base-level quality is on record; no much larger clone is a single base apart. CD8 naive samples were CD45RO-negative cells positively selected for CCR7, giving a CD45RA+CCR7+ population that excluded TemRA cells. The donors were healthy, HIV-negative adults who had no recently reported acute infections or vaccinations. All donors were Caucasian adults living in Nashville, Tennessee, USA. Blood was collected by leukapheresis, and PBMCs were isolated by Ficoll-Histopaque density gradient centrifugation and then cryopreserved in liquid nitrogen vapor phase. Analytical flow cytometry was used to check the purity and quantity of each magnetically sorted T cell population. Each sorted fraction had its genomic DNA isolated and then quantified by UV absorbance on a Nanodrop 2000c. The record originates from a study of shared clonotypes between healthy human individuals (dated by TCRdb to the early 2020s). Looking at the study overall: The cohort comprised a couple of women and three men aged 18 to 49 years. For each donor, CD4 naive and CD4 memory were each run on three plates, CD8 naive on two plates, and CD8 memory on one plate. Blood TCR repertoires of about five healthy adults were deeply sequenced to estimate repertoire size and the extent of clonotype sharing between individuals. Libraries were prepared and TCR repertoires were sequenced by different laboratories using diverse techniques, in order to increase sequencing depth and limit assay-specific biases. Per donor, leukapheresis produced somewhere between about 0.94 and 9.5 billion PBMCs. The study at large found these results: Higher generation probabilities were observed for clonotypes shared by all four sorted-subset donors than for non-shared clonotypes. Naive subsets generally had larger estimated clonotype richness than memory subsets did. Based on pairwise subsampling, the degree of clonotype sharing among donors was expected to be affected by sequencing depth. Incomplete sequencing was indicated by rarefaction of sorted-subset datasets, despite the large sequencing depth. Sharing across a few donors was observed for 4.5% to 6.5% of naive CD4, around 3.5% of naive CD8, 2% to 2.5% of memory CD4, and around 0.4% of memory CD8 clonotypes. The small number of donors limited the genetic and exposure-history diversity represented. Only blood was sampled, and tissue TCR repertoires likely differ from those in blood.

TCR CDR3 regions were amplified from genomic DNA by multiplex PCR using the deep immunoSEQ assay. For each cell subset, the extracted genomic DNA was distributed evenly across all wells of several immunoSEQ 96-well plates, and each plate served as one replicate. For sorted subsets, each replicate PCR was loaded with 200 to 250 ng genomic DNA, equivalent to 30,000 to 35,000 T cell genomes. The purified libraries were quantified using a Qubit 3.0 fluorometer, sized with a Bioanalyzer 2100, and then quantified again using the KAPA Library Quantification kit. A separate single-read 150-cycle Illumina NextSeq 550 flow cell was used to sequence each immunoSEQ 96-well plate. From the authors' description of their analysis: The immunoSEQ output contained only junctional sequences without quality scores, so filtering could not match that applied to full-length reads. Sequences were annotated with PyIR, a Python wrapper for IgBLAST v1.9, using IMGT germline references to assign V/J genes and CDR3. Reads with weak V/J assignments (E-value above 1e-6), missing CDR3, stop codons, out-of-frame junctions, or ambiguous translated residues were removed. A V3J clonotype was defined by an identical inferred V gene, J gene, and CDR3 amino acid sequence. Percentage overlap between repertoires was calculated by dividing the number of shared unique clonotypes by the size of the smaller repertoire. Repertoire richness was assessed with RTK rarefaction, the Chao1 estimator, and Recon v2.1 estimates of unobserved clonotypes. Generation probabilities for all TCRbeta clonotypes obtained by the gDNA method from a handful of donors were computed using OLGA. The immuneACCESS repertoire file appears here via TCRdb, limited to in-frame rearrangements. These files lack a portion of the clones; in checked studies, under half of the deficit traces to unresolved V genes, and the cause of the others is not known. V, J and clone size were drawn from that table, and D and trimming were deduced from the DNA. This sample lists a few million clones; around 93% were detected once. Jointly, the top ten make up 1.5% to 2% of the sample.

The germline V gene (reference sequence) provides CDR1 MNHEY and CDR2 SMNVEV. Its CDR3 holds 12 amino acids, cysteine through phenylalanine. Only the CDR3 part of the read is kept: 36 bases, read in frame from the first base. Trimming removed 3 bases from V and 15 bases from J, leaving 15 bases between the germline ends. The TCR was taken from a man in his late teens or twenties in good health. Some clones in this sample may be carry-over from other donors' samples. The sequenced material came from naive CD8+ T cells from PBMCs. The cell subset or site label, as the study defines it: CD45RA+CCR7+. The receptor chain draws on TRBV27 and TRBJ2-1; there is no confident call for the D gene. This receptor carries the CDR3 CASSFPTQPWFF. The nucleotide sequence reads TGTGCCAGCAGTTTCCCGACCCAGCCGTGGTTCTTC.